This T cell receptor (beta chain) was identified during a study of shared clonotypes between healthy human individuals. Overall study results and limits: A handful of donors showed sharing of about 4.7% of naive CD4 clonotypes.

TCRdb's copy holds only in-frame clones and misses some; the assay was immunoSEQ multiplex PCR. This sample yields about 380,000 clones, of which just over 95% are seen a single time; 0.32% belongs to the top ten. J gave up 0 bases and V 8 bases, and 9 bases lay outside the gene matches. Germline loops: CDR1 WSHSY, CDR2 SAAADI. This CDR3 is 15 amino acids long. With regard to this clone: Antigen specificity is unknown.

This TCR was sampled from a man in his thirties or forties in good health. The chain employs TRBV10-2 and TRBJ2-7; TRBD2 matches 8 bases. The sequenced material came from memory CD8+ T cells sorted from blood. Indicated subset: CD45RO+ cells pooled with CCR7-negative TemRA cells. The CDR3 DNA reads TGCGCCAGCGGGGGGAGCCTAGCGGGCTCCTACGAGCAGTACTTC. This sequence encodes CASGGSLAGSYEQYF.